What follows is one TCR beta chain and its context. The target antigen is unknown. The CDR3 has 15 amino acids. Looked up from germline, CDR1 is SNHLY and CDR2 is FYNNEI. Between the trimmed V and J ends, which lost 0 bases and 4 bases, there was a span of 12 bases. The data belong to a study of T cell responses to AZD1222 COVID-19 vaccine. Whole-study findings and limits: Donors were chiefly white British, with a greater number of females, and clonal diversity was perhaps underestimated.

Method: immunoSEQ multiplex PCR; TCRdb's copy keeps in-frame clones and lacks some. There are under 55,000 clones in the sample; under 90% occur only once, and approximately 10% lies in the top ten. Sample: peripheral blood, taken on day 0 of AZD1222 vaccination. The V gene is TRBV2, the J gene TRBJ1-2; a possible D gene is TRBD1 (5 bases). This TCR derives from an adult in good health. The CDR3 DNA sequence: TGTGCCAGCAGTGAAGCGGGAGGGGCAAGCTATGGCTACACCTTC. Translated, it gives CASSEAGGASYGYTF.